This T cell receptor (beta chain) emerged from a study of blood T cell repertoires in COVID-19. Participant-given clinical history determined each cohort assignment. The assay was immunoSEQ multiplex PCR, and TCRdb's table has in-frame clones only and misses some. The sample lists more than 200,000 clones; just over 85% were seen once. The receptor was isolated from a man in his forties who had recovered from COVID-19. The source material was PBMCs or T cells enriched from blood (not recorded which).

CDR3 DNA sequence: TGTGCCAGCACCTTCCGGGGGTGGGAGACCCAGTACTTC. Its translation is CASTFRGWETQYF. The chain links TRBV28 to TRBJ2-5; D possibly corresponds to TRBD2 (6 bases). Trimming left V 7 bases short and J 5 bases short, with 14 bases between. CDR1 and CDR2 from the germline V gene are MDHEN and SYDVKM. The CDR3 is made up of 13 amino acids.